The entry that follows covers one TCR beta chain sequence. Its binding antigen is unknown. No qualities accompany the bases; no much larger clone lies one base away. TCRbeta CDR3 regions were amplified from genomic DNA using the immunoSEQ Assay, a bias-controlled multiplex PCR. The paper's processing steps were these. Nucleated cell counts per sample were estimated from amplification of reference gene primers within the assay. Sequence reads were collapsed and filtered to measure the absolute abundance of every unique TCRbeta CDR3 rearrangement. For each sample, productive Simpson clonality was calculated by taking the square root of Simpson's diversity index across productive rearrangements. Sourced from immuneACCESS, this table was stored by TCRdb with only in-frame sequences that have V and J called. A share of the clones is absent; for the studies checked, an unresolved V gene accounts for under half, and the remainder has no known explanation. For V, J and clone size, that table is used; D and trimming come from the DNA. Counted in this sample were about 310,000 clones; approximately 86% of them appeared once. Roughly 2.3% of the sample belongs to the ten largest clones.

These data are taken from a study of blood T cell repertoires in COVID-19 (dated by TCRdb to about 2020). About the study as a whole: Samples from collaborators originated in the United States, Italy and Spain and spanned both the acute and convalescent phases of COVID-19. The material from the prospective study consisted of cDNA or gDNA derived from T cells, B-cell-depleted T cells, or PBMCs. The dataset comprised deeply sampled blood TCRbeta repertoires from subjects exposed to, actively infected with, or recovered from COVID-19. The repertoires were made available in a free public database intended to serve as a resource for research on the immune response to SARS-CoV-2. Samples were obtained from the ongoing ImmuneRACE study (first 160 participants) and from about 1,300 subjects provided by 6 global collaborators. Nearly every sample came with metadata listing a de-identified subject ID, COVID-19 status, age in years and sex. Where available, HLA class I and class II types were taken from metadata supplied by the sample provider and were not determined by assay-based typing. Study-level results and caveats: The amount of clinical and demographic metadata varied by source and participant and was provided uncurated.

The CDR3 spans 14 residues, from the cysteine through the phenylalanine. Of all the DNA, just the CDR3 is kept, 42 bases in frame from base 1. V is reduced by 5 bases and J by 5 bases, leaving a spacing of 15 bases between them. CDR1 SGHAT and CDR2 FQNNGV were looked up in the germline V gene. Collaborating institutions collected whole blood in K2EDTA tubes following their own protocols. For TCRbeta analysis, collaborator samples were shipped as frozen whole blood, as isolated PBMCs, or as DNA extracted from either sample type. The receptor was isolated from a man aged 18 to 30 with active or convalescent COVID-19. Sequencing used peripheral blood. The chain joins TRBV11-2 to TRBJ2-5; tentative D gene TRBD2, with 5 bases matching. The CDR3 reads as follows: CASSPERVTETQYF. The sequence in DNA is TGTGCCAGCAGCCCAGAGAGGGTTACGGAGACCCAGTACTTC.